This T cell receptor (beta chain) was profiled in a study of T-cell reconstitution after alpha-beta-depleted transplantation in children. Study results and caveats: It was reported that alpha-beta T cells came from several hundred expanded graft clones (about two months after transplant). Surviving thymic progenitors and recipient T cells were the source of high TCRbeta diversity at day 60 in some patients. Most T-cell counts and diversity one year after the transplant came from T cells that were newly produced.

The CDR3 contains 16 residues. The V end lost 5 bases, the J end lost 6 bases, and 20 bases lay between the germline ends. Per the germline V gene, CDR1 is SGHAT and CDR2 is FQNNGV. Preparing the TCRbeta library involved the use of unique molecular identifiers. TCRdb reanalysed the PCR reads using MiXCR and keeps one entry per CDR3 protein. The table includes fewer than 350,000 distinct CDR3 sequences, over 9% detected once. This clonotype was counted at least ten times. Its antigen is as yet unknown. The J gene is TRBJ2-1, the V gene TRBV11-2; D unresolved. Sequences were derived from PBMCs, sampled before TCRalphabeta/CD19-depleted stem cell transplant. The TCR was taken from a boy in the first two years of life with acute myeloid leukemia, due to receive a stem cell transplant. The chain's CDR3 is CASSPTRATPSNEQFF. Here the CDR3 DNA reads TGTGCCAGCAGCCCCACCCGGGCGACACCCTCCAATGAGCAGTTCTTC.